The 28 T cell receptor beta chains listed next were all sequenced from one sample in a study of cytomegalovirus exposure and HLA in healthy donors. In the PCR, 60 Vbeta and 13 Jbeta primers were used. The protocol was immunoSEQ multiplex PCR, while the TCRdb copy is restricted to in-frame clones and leaves out a portion. This sample's clone table lists about 72,000 clones. Input material: PBMCs. These receptor sequences come from a man aged 40-49 years in good health and CMV-seronegative.

The rearrangement links TRBV11-1 to TRBJ1-6; 8 bases match TRBD1. Germline loops: CDR1 SGHAT, CDR2 FQDESV (reference sequence). The CDR3 spans 14 residues. J gave up 5 bases and V 8 bases, and 5 bases lay outside the gene matches. The DNA for the CDR3 is TGTGCCAGCTCTAACAGGGGGAATAATTCACCCCTCCACTTT. Translation: CASSNRGNNSPLHF.

V is TRBV5-5 and J is TRBJ2-3, with D possibly TRBD2 on 8 matching bases. V lost 4 bases and J 4 bases, leaving 16 bases between the germline ends. The CDR3 contains 15 residues. Per the germline V gene, CDR1 is SGHKS and CDR2 is YYEKEE (reference sequence). CDR3 bases: TGTGCCAGCAGCCGGGAGGGGGCTAGGCCAGATACGCAGTATTTT. It translates to CASSREGARPDTQYF.

V is TRBV5-1 and J is TRBJ2-1; 8 positions agree with TRBD2. Trimming took 6 bases from V and 4 from J; bases not matched to a gene: 9. Germline assignment: CDR1 SGHRS and CDR2 YFSETQ. The CDR3 has 15 residues. The CDR3 protein is CASTIQAGGYNEQFF. In DNA, the CDR3 is TGCGCCAGCACCATTCAGGCGGGGGGATACAATGAGCAGTTCTTC. Full variable domain (missing parts from reference TRBV5-1 and TRBJ2-1): KAGVTQTPRYLIKTRGQQVTLSCSPISGHRSVSWYQQTPGQGLQFLFEYFSETQRNKGNFPGRFSGRQFSNSRSEMNVSTLELGDSALYLCASTIQAGGYNEQFFGPGTRLTVL.

The CDR3 bases are TGTGCCAGCAGCTTGAGGGAAAACTATGGCTACACCTTC. Translated, it gives CASSLRENYGYTF. V usage is TRBV7-9 and J usage is TRBJ1-2; no firm D call. CDR1 and CDR2 (germline): SEHNR, FQNEAQ (reference sequence). The CDR3 consists of 13 residues. With 3 bases removed from V and 2 bases from J, the gap between germline ends came to 7 bases.

The V call is TRBV5-1, the J call TRBJ2-5; TRBD2 is a possible D gene (7 bases). CDR1 is SGHRS and CDR2 is YFSETQ in the germline V gene. Between the trimmed V and J ends, which lost 3 bases and 0 bases, there was a span of 18 bases. CDR3 size: 17 residues. The CDR3 is CASSSTRGAQYQETQYF. CDR3 nucleotide sequence: TGCGCCAGCAGCTCTACTCGGGGGGCTCAGTACCAAGAGACCCAGTACTTC. Full variable domain (outside the CDR3, taken from reference TRBV5-1 and TRBJ2-5): KAGVTQTPRYLIKTRGQQVTLSCSPISGHRSVSWYQQTPGQGLQFLFEYFSETQRNKGNFPGRFSGRQFSNSRSEMNVSTLELGDSALYLCASSSTRGAQYQETQYFGPGTRLLVL.

V usage is TRBV25-1 and J usage is TRBJ1-6, with D possibly TRBD1 on 6 matching bases. V lost 2 bases and J lost 9, with 14 bases in between. The CDR3 covers 15 residues. Germline V gene lookup returns CDR1 MGHDK and CDR2 SYGVNS. This chain's CDR3 is CASSEALGRGSPLHF. CDR3 nucleotide sequence: TGTGCCAGCAGTGAAGCCCTGGGCAGGGGTTCACCCCTCCACTTT.

The genes are TRBV7-9 and TRBJ1-1; D perhaps matches TRBD1 (5 bases). This CDR3 has 14 amino acids. V lost 2 bases, J lost 1 base, and 8 bases lay in between. Germline V lookup: CDR1 SEHNR, CDR2 FQNEAQ (reference sequence). The CDR3 nucleotides read TGTGCCAGCAGCTTAACCCAGGGGAACACTGAAGCTTTCTTT. Its translation: CASSLTQGNTEAFF.

V is TRBV5-1 and J is TRBJ2-7; 9 bases match TRBD1. V gave up 4 bases and J gave up 6 bases; unmatched junction bases: 11. CDR1 SGHRS and CDR2 YFSETQ come from the germline V gene. The CDR3 is 15 amino acids. DNA for the CDR3: TGCGCCAGCAGCCAGCCCGGGACAGGGTTGGGCGAGCAGTACTTC. It encodes CASSQPGTGLGEQYF.

The chain has TRBV30 and TRBJ2-7, with 7 bases matching TRBD1. Germline lookup yields CDR1 GTSNPN and CDR2 SVGIG (reference sequence). Trimming cost V 2 bases and J 5 bases; bases outside gene matches: 6. The CDR3 spans 13 residues. The CDR3 nucleotides read TGTGCCTGGAGTTTGACAGGGTCCAACGAGCAGTACTTC. This gives the protein CAWSLTGSNEQYF. Looking up the rest from reference TRBV30 and TRBJ2-7 gives the full variable domain: SQTIHQWPATLVQPVGSPLSLECTVEGTSNPNLYWYRQAAGRGLQLLFYSVGIGQISSEVPQNLSASRPQDRQFILSSKKLLLSDSGFYLCAWSLTGSNEQYFGPGTRLTVT.

The chain has TRBV18 and TRBJ2-1; possibly TRBD2 for D (6 bases). The V and J ends lost 0 bases and 8 bases respectively, with 14 bases between them. The CDR3 has 15 amino acids. Germline CDR1 KGHSH, CDR2 LQKENI. The CDR3 DNA follows: TGTGCCAGCTCACCACCGGCCGGGGGTAGGGATGAGCAGTTCTTC. This translates into CASSPPAGGRDEQFF.

The rearrangement joins TRBV6-5 to TRBJ1-5; tentative D call: TRBD1 (6 bases). Trimming cost V 8 bases and J 7 bases, with 18 bases left between them. Germline V gives CDR1 MNHEY, CDR2 SVGAGI. This CDR3 contains 14 residues. The DNA of the CDR3 is TGTGCCAGCTTCGGTTTGGGGGCAGGGCAGCCCCAGCATTTT. Its protein product is CASFGLGAGQPQHF.

The chain uses TRBV7-9 and TRBJ2-6; TRBD1 agrees at 8 bases. Germline V gives CDR1 SEHNR, CDR2 FQNEAQ (reference sequence). This CDR3 is built from 15 residues. Trimming removed 5 bases from V and 2 bases from J; junction bases left unmatched: 2. This CDR3 reads CASSETGAGANVLTF. The CDR3 coding sequence is TGTGCCAGCAGCGAGACAGGGGCTGGGGCCAACGTCCTGACTTTC.

This chain links TRBV9 with TRBJ1-1; D uncertain. This CDR3 region has 14 residues. With 0 bases removed from V and 0 bases from J, the gap between germline ends came to 6 bases. Germline lookup yields CDR1 SGDLS and CDR2 YYNGEE. The DNA of the CDR3 is TGTGCCAGCAGCGTAGACAGCATGAACACTGAAGCTTTCTTT. Translated, it gives CASSVDSMNTEAFF.

The chain's CDR3 is CASSERDYLMVGYF. In DNA form, the CDR3 reads TGTGCCAGCAGTGAACGGGACTACCTAATGGTGGGGTACTTC. The chain joins TRBV6-1 to TRBJ2-5; 7 positions match TRBD2. J lost 13 bases, V lost 2 bases, and 13 bases had no gene match. The germline V gene encodes CDR1 MNHNS and CDR2 SASEGT. This CDR3 region has 14 residues.

This chain links TRBV5-1 with TRBJ1-3; no reliable D call. Trimming took off 0 bases at V and 0 bases at J, with 13 bases between the two ends. The CDR3 runs 17 residues. Looked up from germline, CDR1 is SGHRS and CDR2 is YFSETQ. This chain's CDR3 is CASSLGIYGNSGNTIYF. The DNA of the CDR3 is TGCGCCAGCAGCTTGGGGATATACGGGAACTCTGGAAACACCATATATTTT.

V and J are TRBV6-1 and TRBJ2-1; no clear D. This CDR3 contains 13 residues. The germline V gene encodes CDR1 MNHNS and CDR2 SASEGT. V was shortened by 4 bases and J by 5 bases, with 9 bases between the two germline ends. The CDR3 nucleotides are TGTGCCAGCAGTGTCGGAGAAAACAATGAGCAGTTCTTC. Encoded protein: CASSVGENNEQFF.

This chain links TRBV4-1 with TRBJ2-7; 10 positions agree with TRBD2. Germline V gene data show CDR1 as MGHRA and CDR2 as YSYEKL. The trim removed 0 bases at V and 0 bases at J, leaving 8 bases unmatched. This CDR3 comprises 18 residues. The CDR3 reads CASSQDEVAGGLSYEQYF. CDR3 coding DNA: TGCGCCAGCAGCCAAGATGAGGTAGCGGGGGGCCTCTCCTACGAGCAGTACTTC.

This sequence joins TRBV29-1 and TRBJ2-7; a possible D gene is TRBD2 (6 bases). The CDR3 length is 12 residues. The germline CDR1 and CDR2 sequences are SQVTM and ANQGSEA. Trimming took off 6 bases at V and 7 bases at J, with 16 bases between the two ends. CDR3 residues: CSVGQGLGEQYF. The CDR3, as DNA: TGCAGCGTCGGGCAGGGACTGGGGGAGCAGTACTTC.

Notes on this clone: At one boundary the junction diverges from the germline segment, which might be a read error. The chain uses TRBV7-7 and TRBJ2-3; 8 bases align to TRBD2. There are 15 residues in the CDR3. CDR1 is SSHAT and CDR2 is FNYEAQ in the germline V gene (reference sequence). The DNA for the CDR3 is TGTGCTAGCAGCCCCTCGGGAGGGGGCACAGATACGCAGTATTTT. It encodes CASSPSGGGTDTQYF.

This sequence joins TRBV5-4 and TRBJ2-6; TRBD1 matches 8 bases. J lost 0 bases, V lost 0 bases, and 5 bases had no gene match. Germline V gives CDR1 SGHNT, CDR2 YYREEE (reference sequence). The CDR3 has 18 amino acids. The CDR3 nucleotides read TGTGCCAGCAGCTTGGTGCGCAGGGGGCCCTCTGGGGCCAACGTCCTGACTTTC. Translated: CASSLVRRGPSGANVLTF.

The chain employs TRBV11-2 and TRBJ2-7; TRBD1 matches 8 bases. The trim removed 0 bases at V and 4 bases at J, leaving 8 bases unmatched. CDR1 and CDR2 from the germline V gene are SGHAT and FQNNGV. The CDR3 is 16 residues long. CDR3 sequence reads: CASSLDPDRDQYEQYF. As DNA, the CDR3 is TGTGCCAGCAGCTTAGATCCGGACAGGGATCAGTACGAGCAGTACTTC. Together with reference TRBV11-2 and TRBJ2-7, the CDR3 gives the full variable domain: EAGVAQSPRYKIIEKRQSVAFWCNPISGHATLYWYQQILGQGPKLLIQFQNNGVVDDSQLPKDRFSAERLKGVDSTLKIQPAKLEDSAVYLCASSLDPDRDQYEQYFGPGTRLTVT.

V and J are TRBV11-1 and TRBJ2-6; D is uncertain. Germline lookup yields CDR1 SGHAT and CDR2 FQDESV (reference sequence). Between the trimmed V and J ends, which lost 1 base and 0 bases, there was a span of 7 bases. This CDR3 has 16 residues. The CDR3 protein is CASSLDSRSGANVLTF. Here the CDR3 DNA reads TGTGCCAGCAGCTTAGACTCTCGCTCTGGGGCCAACGTCCTGACTTTC.

The chain employs TRBV5-6 and TRBJ1-1; D is ambiguous. The CDR3 totals 14 residues. Germline CDR1 reads SGHDT; CDR2 reads YYEEEE. Trimming took 2 bases from V and 1 from J, leaving 9 bases between them. In nucleotides, the CDR3 is TGTGCCAGCAGCTTTTGGAGCGGGAACACTGAAGCTTTCTTT. Its translation: CASSFWSGNTEAFF.

The CDR3 region has the DNA TGTGCCAGCAGCTTGGAATCGGGACTTCAAGAGACCCAGTACTTC. This translates into CASSLESGLQETQYF. The rearrangement joins TRBV5-6 to TRBJ2-5; D may be TRBD2 (6 bases). The CDR3 spans 15 residues. The germline V and J ends were trimmed by 0 bases and 2 bases, with 11 bases remaining between them. The germline CDR1 and CDR2 sequences are SGHDT and YYEEEE.

This rearrangement joins TRBV6-1 to TRBJ1-2; D possibly corresponds to TRBD1 (6 bases). The CDR3 contains 14 residues. Per germline, CDR1 MNHNS and CDR2 SASEGT. V was shortened by 6 bases and J by 2 bases, with 13 bases between the two germline ends. The CDR3 protein is CASRRGQINYGYTF. The CDR3 DNA reads as TGTGCCAGCAGAAGAGGACAGATAAACTATGGCTACACCTTC.

The rearrangement joins TRBV5-1 to TRBJ2-2, with D perhaps matching TRBD2 (6 bases). V was pared by 4 bases and J by 5 bases, with 15 bases between. The length of the CDR3 is 15 residues. In germline, CDR1 is SGHRS, CDR2 YFSETQ. CDR3 amino acids: CASSPPWAGTGELFF. CDR3 nucleotide sequence: TGCGCCAGCAGCCCGCCGTGGGCGGGAACCGGGGAGCTGTTTTTT.

This rearrangement joins TRBV27 to TRBJ2-3; maybe TRBD2 (7 bases). The CDR3 contains 14 residues. With 6 bases removed from V and 3 bases from J, the gap between germline ends came to 13 bases. Germline loops: CDR1 MNHEY, CDR2 SMNVEV (reference sequence). The CDR3 region is CASRGGPWTDTQYF. The CDR3, as DNA: TGTGCCAGCAGGGGGGGGCCTTGGACAGATACGCAGTATTTT.

The CDR3 bases are TGTGCCAGCAGGCCTATATATAGCAATCAGCCCCAGCATTTT. This encodes CASRPIYSNQPQHF. J is TRBJ1-5 and V is TRBV6-5; D is unresolved. Germline V gene sequence: CDR1 MNHEY, CDR2 SVGAGI. Trimming removed 6 bases at V and 0 bases at J, with 9 bases between. The CDR3 runs to 14 residues.